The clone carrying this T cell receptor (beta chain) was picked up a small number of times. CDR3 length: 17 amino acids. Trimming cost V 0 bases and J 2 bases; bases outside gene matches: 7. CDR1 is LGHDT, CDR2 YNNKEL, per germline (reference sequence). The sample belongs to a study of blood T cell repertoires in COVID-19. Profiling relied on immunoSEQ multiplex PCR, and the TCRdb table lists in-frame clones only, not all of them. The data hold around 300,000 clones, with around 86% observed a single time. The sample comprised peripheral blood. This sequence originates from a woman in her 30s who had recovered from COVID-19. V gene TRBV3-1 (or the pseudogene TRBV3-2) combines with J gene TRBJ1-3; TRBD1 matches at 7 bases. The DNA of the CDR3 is TGTGCCAGCAGCCAAGATCTGACAGGGCACCCTGGAAACACCATATATTTT. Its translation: CASSQDLTGHPGNTIYF.